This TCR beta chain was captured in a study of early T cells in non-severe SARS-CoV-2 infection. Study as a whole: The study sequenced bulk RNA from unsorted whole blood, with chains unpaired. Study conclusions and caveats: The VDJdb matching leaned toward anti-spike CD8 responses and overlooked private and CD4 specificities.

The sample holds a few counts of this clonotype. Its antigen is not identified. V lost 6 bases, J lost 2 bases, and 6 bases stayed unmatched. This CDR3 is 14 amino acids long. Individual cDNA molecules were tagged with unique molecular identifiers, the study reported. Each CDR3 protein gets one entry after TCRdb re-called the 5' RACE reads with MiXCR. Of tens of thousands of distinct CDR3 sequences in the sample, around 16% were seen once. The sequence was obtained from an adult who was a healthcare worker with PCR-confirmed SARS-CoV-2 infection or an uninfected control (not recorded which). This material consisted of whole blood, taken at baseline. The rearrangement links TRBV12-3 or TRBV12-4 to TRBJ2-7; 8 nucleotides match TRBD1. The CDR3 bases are TGTGCCAGCAGGCCCCGGACAGGGCCCTACGAGCAGTACTTC. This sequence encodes CASRPRTGPYEQYF.